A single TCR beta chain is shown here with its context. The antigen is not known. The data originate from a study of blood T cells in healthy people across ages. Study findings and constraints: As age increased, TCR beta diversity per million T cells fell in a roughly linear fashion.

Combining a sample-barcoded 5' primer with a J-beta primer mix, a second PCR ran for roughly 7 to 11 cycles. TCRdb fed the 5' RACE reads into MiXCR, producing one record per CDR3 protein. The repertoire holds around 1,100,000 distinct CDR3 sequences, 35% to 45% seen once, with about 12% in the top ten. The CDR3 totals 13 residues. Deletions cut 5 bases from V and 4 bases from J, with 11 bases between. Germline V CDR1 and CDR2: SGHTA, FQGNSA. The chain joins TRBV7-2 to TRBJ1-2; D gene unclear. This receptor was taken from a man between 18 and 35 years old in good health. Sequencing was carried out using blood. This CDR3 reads CASSRDLVYGYTF. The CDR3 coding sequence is TGTGCCAGCAGCCGCGATCTCGTCTATGGCTACACCTTC.